This TCR beta chain was observed in a study of CD8+ T cells in alopecia areata. Trimming removed 6 bases from V and 2 bases from J, with 7 bases in between. Germline lookup yields CDR1 MDHEN and CDR2 SYDVKM. The CDR3 is 12 amino acids. Sequencing templates came from extracted RNA that was reverse transcribed into cDNA. Repertoires were generated with immunoSEQ multiplex PCR, while TCRdb's copy carries only in-frame clones and drops some. In the table there are 90,000 to 130,000 clones, under 60% of which are singletons. This clone was detected only a few times. The source of this sequence is a human donor with alopecia areata. The chain is built from TRBV28 and TRBJ1-1; D is unclear. Source material: NKG2D-low CD8+ T cells sorted from blood. CDR3 in amino acids: CASRFGNTEAFF. CDR3 nucleotide sequence: TGTGCCAGCAGGTTTGGTAACACTGAAGCTTTCTTT.